The sequence of this T cell receptor beta chain was determined in a study of blood T cell repertoires in COVID-19. Study-level information: In each case, the material was cDNA or gDNA derived from T cells, B-cell-depleted T cells, or PBMCs.

Germline values: CDR1 SNHLY, CDR2 FYNNEI. The V and J ends lost 2 bases and 0 bases respectively, with 7 bases between them. CDR3 length equals 14 residues. Each participant's cohort was designated according to participant-reported clinical history. A case of COVID-19 had been met by exposed participants within 2 weeks before study entry. Per the original data handling: Estimated nucleated cell counts came from reference gene primer amplification. Measured with immunoSEQ multiplex PCR; TCRdb has only the in-frame clones, and not every one. V and J calls and clone size come straight from that table; D and trimming were deduced from the DNA. The top ten clones hold less than 15% of a sample with roughly 220,000 clones, roughly 90% of them seen once.

This TCR was recovered from a man aged 25 to 40 who had been exposed to COVID-19. The sample comprised PBMCs or T cells enriched from blood (not recorded which). The V call is TRBV2, the J call TRBJ2-5; a possible D gene is TRBD2 (5 bases). In nucleotides, the CDR3 is TGTGCCAGCAGTGAAATGCGGGACCAAGAGACCCAGTACTTC. It specifies CASSEMRDQETQYF.